The rows below give T cell receptor beta chains drawn from one sample of a study of T cell repertoires in cytomegalovirus infection. These receptors have no identified antigens. TCRdb processed the reads anew with MiXCR; each CDR3 protein has one entry. This table has 100,000 to 150,000 distinct CDR3 sequences, more than 30% appearing once. The sequencing here drew on CD8+ T cells from cultured PBMCs, taken from culture after CMV antigen stimulation. The receptors originated from a human donor in good health (CMV status not recorded). Some clones in this sample may be carry-over from other donors' samples. CDR3s include the opening cysteine and the closing phenylalanine or tryptophan. Each record gives: V gene, J gene, D gene, clone size, CDR3 protein, CDR3 DNA. A D gene is named only where the DNA matches it firmly. Clone size is stated in some rows and not others, as once, few, many or a class when expanded.

v_call: TRBV20-1
j_call: TRBJ1-1
d_call: -
clone_size: -
cdr3_aa: CSARVNARAPEAFF
cdr3_nt: TGCAGTGCTAGAGTAAACGCGAGGGCCCCTGAAGCTTTCTTT

v_call: TRBV13
j_call: TRBJ1-2
d_call: -
clone_size: few
cdr3_aa: CASSRGRAASYGYTF
cdr3_nt: TGTGCCAGCAGCCGAGGCAGGGCTGCTAGCTATGGCTACACCTTC

v_call: TRBV7-9
j_call: TRBJ1-4
d_call: -
clone_size: few
cdr3_aa: CASSRLSGIYEKLFF
cdr3_nt: TGTGCCAGCAGCCGGCTTTCGGGGATTTATGAAAAACTGTTTTTT

v_call: TRBV3-1
j_call: TRBJ2-1
d_call: TRBD2
clone_size: -
cdr3_aa: CASSQGTRGRSYNEQFF
cdr3_nt: TGTGCCAGCAGCCAAGGGACGCGGGGGAGGTCCTACAATGAGCAGTTCTTC

v_call: TRBV7-2
j_call: TRBJ1-1
d_call: TRBD1
clone_size: -
cdr3_aa: CASSSGTGVTEAFF
cdr3_nt: TGTGCCAGCAGCTCCGGGACAGGGGTAACTGAAGCTTTCTTT

v_call: TRBV7-2
j_call: TRBJ2-1
d_call: -
clone_size: many
cdr3_aa: CASSLRGAGYSGDNEQFF
cdr3_nt: TGTGCCAGCAGCTTACGCGGCGCCGGGTACTCCGGCGATAATGAGCAGTTCTTC

v_call: TRBV6-1
j_call: TRBJ1-3
d_call: -
clone_size: -
cdr3_aa: CASSAPQASGNTIYF
cdr3_nt: TGTGCCAGCAGTGCGCCACAAGCCTCTGGAAACACCATATATTTT

v_call: TRBV7-2
j_call: TRBJ1-5
d_call: -
clone_size: medium-sized
cdr3_aa: CASSSDTRFGNQPQHF
cdr3_nt: TGTGCCAGCAGCTCGGACACACGTTTTGGCAATCAGCCCCAGCATTTT

v_call: TRBV5-4
j_call: TRBJ1-2
d_call: -
clone_size: -
cdr3_aa: CASSPGPIVRDGYTF
cdr3_nt: TGTGCCAGCAGCCCGGGACCTATTGTACGGGATGGCTACACCTTC

v_call: TRBV20-1
j_call: TRBJ1-5
d_call: -
clone_size: many
cdr3_aa: CSARDSEEGPGNQPQHF
cdr3_nt: TGCAGTGCTAGAGATTCTGAGGAGGGGCCGGGCAATCAGCCCCAGCATTTT

v_call: TRBV10-3
j_call: TRBJ1-3
d_call: -
clone_size: -
cdr3_aa: CAISEPRGPGNTIYF
cdr3_nt: TGTGCCATCAGTGAGCCTCGGGGTCCTGGAAACACCATATATTTT

v_call: TRBV7-6
j_call: TRBJ2-2
d_call: TRBD2
clone_size: many
cdr3_aa: CASSWTSGGTVTGELFF
cdr3_nt: TGTGCCAGCAGCTGGACTAGCGGGGGCACCGTCACCGGGGAGCTGTTTTTT

v_call: TRBV7-9
j_call: TRBJ1-5
d_call: TRBD1
clone_size: -
cdr3_aa: CASSATGNQPQHF
cdr3_nt: TGTGCCAGCAGCGCGACAGGGAATCAGCCCCAGCATTTT

v_call: TRBV7-9
j_call: TRBJ2-3
d_call: TRBD2
clone_size: -
cdr3_aa: CASSPTRLAGATDTQYF
cdr3_nt: TGTGCCAGCAGCCCTACCCGACTAGCGGGGGCGACAGATACGCAGTATTTT

v_call: TRBV11-2
j_call: TRBJ2-7
d_call: -
clone_size: few
cdr3_aa: CASSAVNTPYEQYF
cdr3_nt: TGTGCCAGCAGCGCTGTCAACACCCCCTACGAGCAGTACTTC

v_call: TRBV7-6
j_call: TRBJ1-2
d_call: -
clone_size: -
cdr3_aa: CASSLTVGTSNYGYTF
cdr3_nt: TGTGCCAGCAGCTTAACGGTCGGGACATCGAACTATGGCTACACCTTC

v_call: TRBV7-6
j_call: TRBJ1-5
d_call: TRBD1
clone_size: -
cdr3_aa: CASSLEDRVRHF
cdr3_nt: TGTGCCAGCAGCTTAGAGGACAGGGTACGGCATTTT

v_call: TRBV10-3
j_call: TRBJ2-7
d_call: -
clone_size: few
cdr3_aa: CAISEGQMSSYEQYF
cdr3_nt: TGTGCCATCAGTGAAGGACAGATGAGCTCCTACGAGCAGTACTTC

v_call: TRBV12-3/TRBV12-4
j_call: TRBJ1-2
d_call: -
clone_size: -
cdr3_aa: CASILGYGYTF
cdr3_nt: TGTGCCAGCATCCTGGGCTATGGCTACACCTTC

v_call: TRBV7-6
j_call: TRBJ2-7
d_call: -
clone_size: -
cdr3_aa: CASSLVLGTSHEQYF
cdr3_nt: TGTGCCAGCAGCTTAGTCTTGGGGACCTCCCACGAGCAGTACTTC

v_call: TRBV7-9
j_call: TRBJ2-1
d_call: -
clone_size: -
cdr3_aa: CASSLDRGPKGEQFF
cdr3_nt: TGTGCCAGCAGCTTAGATCGGGGTCCCAAGGGCGAGCAGTTCTTC

v_call: TRBV7-2
j_call: TRBJ1-1
d_call: -
clone_size: -
cdr3_aa: CASSLGRRGRAFF
cdr3_nt: TGTGCCAGCAGCTTGGGACGACGGGGGAGAGCTTTCTTT

v_call: TRBV4-3
j_call: TRBJ2-1
d_call: -
clone_size: few
cdr3_aa: CASSQVSLGNEQFF
cdr3_nt: TGCGCCAGCAGCCAAGTATCGTTAGGCAATGAGCAGTTCTTC

v_call: TRBV20-1
j_call: TRBJ2-2
d_call: -
clone_size: -
cdr3_aa: CSAIHRDTNTGELFF
cdr3_nt: TGCAGTGCTATTCACCGGGACACCAACACCGGGGAGCTGTTTTTT

v_call: TRBV7-8
j_call: TRBJ1-5
d_call: -
clone_size: -
cdr3_aa: CASSPTGNQPQHF
cdr3_nt: TGTGCCAGCAGCCCCACAGGGAATCAGCCCCAGCATTTT

v_call: TRBV7-7
j_call: TRBJ2-3
d_call: TRBD2
clone_size: -
cdr3_aa: CASSLRAGGSDTQYF
cdr3_nt: TGTGCTAGCAGCTTACGGGCGGGGGGCTCAGATACGCAGTATTTT

v_call: TRBV7-8
j_call: TRBJ2-2
d_call: -
clone_size: few
cdr3_aa: CASSSEDDTGELFF
cdr3_nt: TGTGCCAGCAGCTCGGAGGATGATACCGGGGAGCTGTTTTTT

v_call: TRBV7-8
j_call: TRBJ2-7
d_call: -
clone_size: -
cdr3_aa: CTSSLEGEYEQYF
cdr3_nt: TGTACCAGCAGCTTAGAGGGGGAGTACGAGCAGTACTTC

v_call: TRBV5-6
j_call: TRBJ1-5
d_call: -
clone_size: few
cdr3_aa: CASSRTTAPFNQPQHF
cdr3_nt: TGTGCCAGCAGCAGAACGACAGCGCCATTCAATCAGCCCCAGCATTTT

v_call: TRBV7-9
j_call: TRBJ1-2
d_call: TRBD1
clone_size: few
cdr3_aa: CASSLSLRTGDGYTF
cdr3_nt: TGTGCCAGCAGCTTATCCCTCAGGACAGGGGATGGCTACACCTTC

v_call: TRBV20-1
j_call: TRBJ2-5
d_call: -
clone_size: -
cdr3_aa: CSAIDIQETQYF
cdr3_nt: TGCAGTGCTATTGACATTCAAGAGACCCAGTACTTC

v_call: TRBV7-9
j_call: TRBJ2-2
d_call: -
clone_size: many
cdr3_aa: CASSSLRTGELFF
cdr3_nt: TGTGCCAGCAGCTCTTTGAGGACCGGGGAGCTGTTTTTT

v_call: TRBV7-9
j_call: TRBJ2-2
d_call: -
clone_size: -
cdr3_aa: CASSLPSSNTGELFF
cdr3_nt: TGTGCCAGCAGCTTACCCTCTTCAAACACCGGGGAGCTGTTTTTT

v_call: TRBV5-4
j_call: TRBJ2-1
d_call: -
clone_size: many
cdr3_aa: CASSDYNEQFF
cdr3_nt: TGTGCCAGCAGCGACTACAATGAGCAGTTCTTC

v_call: TRBV27
j_call: TRBJ2-5
d_call: TRBD2
clone_size: -
cdr3_aa: CASSPGGSETQYF
cdr3_nt: TGTGCCAGCAGTCCGGGGGGTTCAGAGACCCAGTACTTC

v_call: TRBV7-2
j_call: TRBJ2-3
d_call: -
clone_size: few
cdr3_aa: CASSLDVGPPDTQYF
cdr3_nt: TGTGCCAGCAGCTTAGATGTCGGCCCCCCAGATACGCAGTATTTT

v_call: TRBV7-6
j_call: TRBJ2-6
d_call: -
clone_size: few
cdr3_aa: CASSPAVSGANVLTF
cdr3_nt: TGTGCCAGCAGCCCGGCGGTCTCTGGGGCCAACGTCCTGACTTTC

v_call: TRBV12-3/TRBV12-4
j_call: TRBJ2-1
d_call: TRBD2
clone_size: few
cdr3_aa: CATKNSGVDEQFF
cdr3_nt: TGTGCCACGAAAAATAGCGGGGTTGATGAGCAGTTCTTC

v_call: TRBV4-1
j_call: TRBJ1-2
d_call: -
clone_size: few
cdr3_aa: CASSQEGHGGYGYTF
cdr3_nt: TGCGCCAGCAGCCAAGAAGGCCATGGCGGGTATGGCTACACCTTC

v_call: TRBV5-1
j_call: TRBJ2-7
d_call: TRBD1
clone_size: -
cdr3_aa: CASSLALHGTGGYYEQYF
cdr3_nt: TGCGCCAGCAGCTTGGCACTGCATGGGACAGGAGGCTACTACGAGCAGTACTTC

v_call: TRBV20-1
j_call: TRBJ2-2
d_call: -
clone_size: many
cdr3_aa: CSAEVLGTYLAGELFF
cdr3_nt: TGCAGTGCGGAAGTTCTCGGGACCTATCTAGCCGGGGAGCTGTTTTTT

v_call: TRBV6-8
j_call: TRBJ2-3
d_call: TRBD1
clone_size: -
cdr3_aa: CASSYKGASLTDTQYF
cdr3_nt: TGTGCCAGCAGTTACAAGGGGGCGAGCCTCACAGATACGCAGTATTTT

v_call: TRBV7-8
j_call: TRBJ1-2
d_call: -
clone_size: many
cdr3_aa: CASSLGPLQYGYTF
cdr3_nt: TGTGCCAGCAGCTTAGGGCCACTTCAATATGGCTACACCTTC

v_call: TRBV7-9
j_call: TRBJ2-3
d_call: -
clone_size: -
cdr3_aa: CASSLLGGETDTQYF
cdr3_nt: TGTGCCAGCAGCTTACTAGGGGGAGAAACAGATACGCAGTATTTT

v_call: TRBV2
j_call: TRBJ2-2
d_call: TRBD1
clone_size: -
cdr3_aa: CASSEALGTGANTGELFF
cdr3_nt: TGTGCCAGCAGTGAAGCGCTGGGGACAGGGGCGAACACCGGGGAGCTGTTTTTT

v_call: TRBV7-9
j_call: TRBJ2-5
d_call: -
clone_size: few
cdr3_aa: CASSLIATRQETQYF
cdr3_nt: TGTGCCAGCAGCTTAATTGCGACAAGACAAGAGACCCAGTACTTC

v_call: TRBV4-1
j_call: TRBJ1-2
d_call: TRBD1
clone_size: many
cdr3_aa: CASSPETGQGFGYTF
cdr3_nt: TGCGCCAGCAGCCCAGAAACGGGACAGGGTTTTGGCTACACCTTC

v_call: TRBV4-1
j_call: TRBJ2-1
d_call: -
clone_size: -
cdr3_aa: CASSQETRGLDEQFF
cdr3_nt: TGCGCCAGCAGCCAAGAGACTAGGGGACTCGATGAGCAGTTCTTC

v_call: TRBV7-8
j_call: TRBJ2-3
d_call: TRBD2
clone_size: few
cdr3_aa: CASSLQQRGGSGYTQYF
cdr3_nt: TGTGCCAGCAGCTTACAGCAGCGGGGGGGCTCTGGGTATACGCAGTATTTT

v_call: TRBV6-2/TRBV6-3
j_call: TRBJ2-6
d_call: TRBD1
clone_size: -
cdr3_aa: CASSSFRQGAKTSGANVLTF
cdr3_nt: TGTGCCAGCAGTTCGTTTAGACAGGGGGCGAAAACCTCTGGGGCCAACGTCCTGACTTTC

v_call: TRBV7-6
j_call: TRBJ2-7
d_call: -
clone_size: few
cdr3_aa: CASSLAGAGTREEQYF
cdr3_nt: TGTGCCAGCAGCTTAGCCGGAGCAGGAACTCGGGAGGAGCAGTACTTC

v_call: TRBV6-1
j_call: TRBJ1-1
d_call: TRBD1
clone_size: many
cdr3_aa: CASSEPRQGENTEAFF
cdr3_nt: TGTGCCAGCAGTGAACCTAGACAGGGCGAGAACACTGAAGCTTTCTTT

v_call: TRBV7-6
j_call: TRBJ2-3
d_call: TRBD1
clone_size: -
cdr3_aa: CASSLTGVSADTQYF
cdr3_nt: TGTGCCAGCAGCTTAACAGGGGTTTCCGCAGATACGCAGTATTTT

v_call: TRBV4-1
j_call: TRBJ2-7
d_call: TRBD1
clone_size: few
cdr3_aa: CASSQGGQGPREQYF
cdr3_nt: TGCGCCAGCAGCCAAGGGGGACAGGGCCCCCGTGAGCAGTACTTC

v_call: TRBV7-9
j_call: TRBJ1-1
d_call: -
clone_size: -
cdr3_aa: CASSLTVSGGDTEAFF
cdr3_nt: TGTGCCAGCAGCTTAACGGTGAGCGGTGGGGACACTGAAGCTTTCTTT